The 20 T cell receptor beta chains reported below all come from one sample, sequenced in a study of blood T cell repertoires in COVID-19. The repertoire was sequenced with immunoSEQ multiplex PCR; TCRdb's copy has only in-frame clones and lacks some. The table lists about 120,000 clones, about 80% of them singletons. The sample consisted of peripheral blood. These receptors were obtained from a woman aged 50 to 60 with acute or convalescent COVID-19.

V is TRBV5-1 and J is TRBJ2-7, with 8 bases identical to TRBD1. Trimming cost V 8 bases and J 2 bases; bases outside gene matches: 9. Germline CDR1 is SGHRS and CDR2 is YFSETQ. The CDR3 is 14 residues long. The CDR3 DNA follows: TGCGCCAGTAAAACGGGACAGGCCCCCTACGAGCAGTACTTC. It specifies CASKTGQAPYEQYF.

CDR3 sequence reads: CASSQEGARSEAFF. Here the CDR3 DNA reads TGTGCCAGCAGCCAGGAGGGGGCGCGGTCTGAAGCTTTCTTT. The chain uses TRBV3-1 (or the pseudogene TRBV3-2) and TRBJ1-1; 7 nucleotides align to TRBD1. The ends lost 3 bases at V and 6 bases at J; junction bases unmatched: 7. The CDR3 is made up of 14 amino acids. Germline assignment: CDR1 LGHDT and CDR2 YNNKEL (reference sequence).

J is TRBJ1-1 and V is TRBV3-1 (or the pseudogene TRBV3-2); TRBD1 is a possible D gene (6 bases). This CDR3 has 15 amino acids. Per germline, CDR1 LGHDT and CDR2 YNNKEL (reference sequence). Trimming took off 5 bases at V and 8 bases at J, with 21 bases between the two ends. The CDR3 reads CASSAQPGTPTEAFF. The CDR3 DNA reads as TGTGCCAGCAGCGCCCAACCCGGGACACCCACAGAAGCTTTCTTT.

This chain uses TRBV2 with TRBJ1-5; no clear D gene. The CDR3 has 14 amino acids. In germline, CDR1 is SNHLY, CDR2 FYNNEI. V was shortened by 3 bases and J by 1 base, with 7 bases between the two germline ends. In DNA, the CDR3 is TGTGCCAGCAGTGATAGAGCAAGCAATCAGCCCCAGCATTTT. Translating gives CASSDRASNQPQHF.

The chain combines TRBV5-4 with TRBJ2-1; 7 nucleotides match TRBD2. The CDR3 contains 16 residues. The J segment lost 7 bases and the V segment lost 0 bases, leaving 10 bases of the junction unmatched. Germline V gene lookup returns CDR1 SGHNT and CDR2 YYREEE (reference sequence). CDR3 nucleotide sequence: TGTGCCAGCAGCTTGGAGCCCCAGCGGGAAGGGAATGAGCAGTTCTTC. It codes for CASSLEPQREGNEQFF. The whole variable domain, remainder taken from reference TRBV5-4 and TRBJ2-1, is ETGVTQSPTHLIKTRGQQVTLRCSSQSGHNTVSWYQQALGQGPQFIFQYYREEENGRGNFPPRFSGLQFPNYSSELNVNALELDDSALYLCASSLEPQREGNEQFFGPGTRLTVL.

In DNA form, the CDR3 reads TGTGCCAGTAGGCCCCCGGGCAGGGTCGAGTCAGATACGCAGTATTTT. As protein: CASRPPGRVESDTQYF. The rearrangement uses TRBV19 and TRBJ2-3; D is perhaps TRBD1 (5 bases). Germline values: CDR1 LNHDA, CDR2 SQIVND (reference sequence). The CDR3 is made up of 16 amino acids. Trimming pared 6 bases from V and 4 bases from J, leaving 20 bases between. Full variable domain (outside the CDR3, taken from reference TRBV19 and TRBJ2-3): DGGITQSPKYLFRKEGQNVTLSCEQNLNHDAMYWYRQDPGQGLRLIYYSQIVNDFQKGDIAEGYSVSREKKESFPLTVTSAQKNPTAFYLCASRPPGRVESDTQYFGPGTRLTVL.

The rearrangement links TRBV9 to TRBJ2-2; D is perhaps TRBD1 (6 bases). CDR1 is SGDLS, CDR2 YYNGEE, per germline. The CDR3 loop spans 15 amino acids. V was trimmed by 3 bases and J by 3 bases, leaving 12 bases between them. CDR3 coding DNA: TGTGCCAGCAGCGAGGGACACGGGGACACCGGGGAGCTGTTTTTT. It yields the protein CASSEGHGDTGELFF.

The chain joins TRBV7-3 to TRBJ2-1; the D gene is possibly TRBD2 (5 bases). Germline CDR1 is SGHTA and CDR2 is FQGTGA. V was shortened by 2 bases and J by 6 bases, with 11 bases between the two germline ends. This CDR3 spans 14 amino acids. The DNA for the CDR3 is TGTGCCAGCAGCTTATCTCTAGGAGGCAATGAGCAGTTCTTC. Translating gives CASSLSLGGNEQFF.

The chain recombines TRBV3-1 (or the pseudogene TRBV3-2) with TRBJ1-1, with 10 bases that match TRBD1. The germline V gene has CDR1 LGHDT and CDR2 YNNKEL (reference sequence). The CDR3 has 15 residues. J gave up 5 bases and V 4 bases, and 7 bases lay outside the gene matches. The CDR3 DNA sequence: TGTGCCAGCAGCCCCCGACAGGGGGCGGGAACTGAAGCTTTCTTT. It translates to CASSPRQGAGTEAFF.

J is TRBJ2-1 and V is TRBV14, with 8 positions matching TRBD1. Germline assignment: CDR1 SGHDN and CDR2 FVKESK. V shed 0 bases, J shed 12 bases, and the junction held 4 bases outside the gene matches. This CDR3 contains 13 residues. The CDR3 nucleotides read TGTGCCAGCAGCCAAGATCGGGGGACAGGGCAGTTCTTC. Protein sequence: CASSQDRGTGQFF. The whole variable domain, remainder taken from reference TRBV14 and TRBJ2-1, is EAGVTQFPSHSVIEKGQTVTLRCDPISGHDNLYWYRRVMGKEIKFLLHFVKESKQDESGMPNNRFLAERTGGTYSTLKVQPAELEDSGVYFCASSQDRGTGQFFGPGTRLTVL.

V is TRBV11-2 and J is TRBJ1-5; no reliable D call. The CDR3 extends over 15 amino acids. Trimming pared 0 bases from V and 4 bases from J, leaving 10 bases between. Germline V gives CDR1 SGHAT, CDR2 FQNNGV. CDR3 residues: CASSLDPGGNQPQHF. For the CDR3, the DNA is TGTGCCAGCAGCTTAGATCCGGGAGGAAATCAGCCCCAGCATTTT.

The J gene is TRBJ2-1, the V gene TRBV18; 14 bases map to TRBD2. After removal of 3 bases from V and 7 bases from J, the junction contained 5 bases not matched to a gene. Germline CDR1 and CDR2: KGHSH and LQKENI. The CDR3 loop spans 16 amino acids. The CDR3 coding sequence is TGTGCCAGCTCACCCCAGACTAGCGGGAGGGCAAATGAGCAGTTCTTC. Translating gives CASSPQTSGRANEQFF.

The chain combines TRBV28 with TRBJ2-1; D is undetermined. Germline V gives CDR1 MDHEN, CDR2 SYDVKM. This CDR3 is built from 12 residues. With 7 bases removed from V and 5 bases from J, the gap between germline ends came to 9 bases. The CDR3 nucleotides are TGTGCCAGCAAGGAGACGCACAATGAGCAGTTCTTC. Its translation: CASKETHNEQFF. The entire variable domain, with the rest obtained from reference TRBV28 and TRBJ2-1, is as follows: DVKVTQSSRYLVKRTGEKVFLECVQDMDHENMFWYRQDPGLGLRLIYFSYDVKMKEKGDIPEGYSVSREKKERFSLILESASTNQTSMYLCASKETHNEQFFGPGTRLTVL.

V is TRBV10-3 and J is TRBJ1-5, with 7 bases that match TRBD1. The CDR3 totals 13 residues. With V trimmed by 10 bases and J by 5 bases, 8 bases remained unmatched. The germline V gene encodes CDR1 ENHRY and CDR2 SYGVKD. The CDR3 is CASAQGEYQPQHF. The DNA for the CDR3 is TGTGCCAGTGCTCAGGGGGAATATCAGCCCCAGCATTTT.

The chain couples TRBV18 to TRBJ2-2, with 11 bases fitting TRBD2. The germline CDR1 and CDR2 sequences are KGHSH and LQKENI. Trimming cost V 2 bases and J 6 bases; bases outside gene matches: 2. There are 15 residues in the CDR3. The DNA of the CDR3 is TGTGCCAGCTCACCAGCTAGCGGGGGGCCCGGGGAGCTGTTTTTT. The encoded protein is CASSPASGGPGELFF.

The chain uses TRBV7-9 and TRBJ1-6; possibly TRBD1 for D (6 bases). The CDR3 consists of 15 residues. Trimming stripped 2 bases from V and 8 bases from J, with 13 bases between. From germline, CDR1 is SEHNR and CDR2 FQNEAQ (reference sequence). The CDR3 region is CASSLYRVGDSPLHF. CDR3 nucleotide sequence: TGTGCCAGCAGCTTATACAGGGTTGGGGATTCACCCCTCCACTTT.

This chain links TRBV9 with TRBJ1-1, with a tentative D call TRBD1 (6 bases). Germline lookup yields CDR1 SGDLS and CDR2 YYNGEE. The CDR3 length is 14 residues. The germline V and J ends were trimmed by 6 bases and 1 base, with 13 bases remaining between them. The CDR3 nucleotides read TGTGCCAGCACCCCCACGGACAGGAACACTGAAGCTTTCTTT. Protein sequence: CASTPTDRNTEAFF.

The chain is built from TRBV3-1 (or the pseudogene TRBV3-2) and TRBJ2-7; D is unresolved. The CDR3 is made up of 11 amino acids. Germline loops: CDR1 LGHDT, CDR2 YNNKEL (reference sequence). The ends were cut back, 3 bases at V and 5 bases at J, with 5 bases in the middle. The CDR3: CASSHEDEQYF. The CDR3 region has the DNA TGTGCCAGCAGCCATGAGGACGAGCAGTACTTC.

The chain employs TRBV18 and TRBJ2-6; D ambiguous. Trimming took off 5 bases at V and 0 bases at J, with 14 bases between the two ends. The V gene's germline CDR1 is KGHSH and CDR2 LQKENI. The CDR3 is 17 amino acids. CDR3 sequence reads: CASSARAPNSGANVLTF. The CDR3 nucleotides read TGTGCCAGCTCAGCACGGGCGCCGAACTCTGGGGCCAACGTCCTGACTTTC.

The chain recombines TRBV10-3 with TRBJ1-3; D is unresolved. The V and J ends lost 3 bases and 0 bases respectively, with 15 bases between them. Germline CDR1 is ENHRY and CDR2 is SYGVKD. This CDR3 contains 17 residues. CDR3 region: CAISDLEDGRSGNTIYF. CDR3 sequence (DNA): TGTGCCATCAGTGATTTGGAGGACGGCCGCTCTGGAAACACCATATATTTT.